By proportion, the clone carrying this TCR beta chain is medium-sized. This entry belongs to a study of quantifying T cell responses using KT2 cells. Whole-study context: cDNA was made from DNase-treated RNA using alpha and beta constant primers.

The cDNA 3' end received a ligated oligonucleotide with a UMI. The first PCR ran around 4 cycles with an equimolar RC1.1 and RC1.2 beta primer mix. TCRdb re-called the UMI-ligation and nested PCR reads through MiXCR, storing one row per CDR3 protein. The data contain some 50,000 distinct CDR3 sequences, around a tenth of them seen just once; the ten biggest clones take up about 10%. KT2 cells were mixed with fixed PBMC numbers at varying ratios. Unmatched junction bases numbered 8, after V lost 4 bases and J lost 2 bases. CDR1 MRHNA and CDR2 SNTAGT come from the germline V gene. The CDR3 covers 17 residues.

The receptor was isolated from a human donor. Sequenced material: PBMCs spiked with cells of the T cell clone KT2. The genes are TRBV6-4 and TRBJ2-3; TRBD2 matches 11 bases. The CDR3 here is CASSAALAGGDTDTQYF. The CDR3 DNA follows: TGTGCCAGCAGTGCGGCCCTAGCGGGGGGCGACACAGATACGCAGTATTTT.